A selection of T cell receptor beta chains follows, all from one sample in a study of cytomegalovirus exposure and HLA in healthy donors. Profiling relied on immunoSEQ multiplex PCR, and the TCRdb table lists in-frame clones only, not all of them. The sample consists of more than 150,000 clones, approximately 86% of them appearing once. Material: PBMCs. The receptors derive from a woman between 50 and 59 years old in good health and CMV-seropositive. The CDR3 runs from the conserved cysteine through the conserved F or W. D genes are given only for firm matches. Size values are once, few and many counts, or a class for expanded clones, and some rows have none.

size,length,J,V,D,CDR3,DNA
-,17,TRBJ1-1,TRBV15,TRBD1,CATNILGTGNLNTEAFF,TGTGCCACCAACATATTAGGGACAGGGAATTTGAACACTGAAGCTTTCTTT
-,12,TRBJ2-2,TRBV5-4,-,CASRRDTGELFF,TGTGCCAGCCGCCGGGACACCGGGGAGCTGTTTTTT
-,13,TRBJ1-2,TRBV10-3,TRBD1,CASRDSFLYGYTF,TGTGCCAGTCGGGACAGTTTTCTTTATGGCTACACCTTC
few,13,TRBJ1-2,TRBV7-9,-,CAALGPEGGGYTF,TGTGCCGCCCTCGGACCGGAGGGCGGTGGCTACACCTTC
-,13,TRBJ1-3,TRBV10-2,-,CASSEIAKATIYF,TGCGCCAGCAGTGAGATTGCAAAAGCCACCATATATTTT
-,13,TRBJ2-2,TRBV9,-,CASSPLFAGELFF,TGTGCCAGCAGCCCACTTTTCGCCGGGGAGCTGTTTTTT
-,13,TRBJ2-7,TRBV29-1,-,CSVEERGNYEQYF,TGCAGCGTTGAAGAGCGGGGTAACTACGAGCAGTACTTC
-,15,TRBJ2-1,TRBV7-9,TRBD2,CASRDGTSIYNEQFF,TGTGCCAGCAGGGACGGGACTAGCATCTACAATGAGCAGTTCTTC
-,14,TRBJ1-3,TRBV25-1,TRBD1,CASIGQGTGNTIYF,TGTGCCAGCATAGGACAGGGCACTGGAAACACCATATATTTT
few,11,TRBJ2-7,TRBV6-5,-,CASSWGDEQYF,TGTGCCAGCAGTTGGGGGGACGAGCAGTACTTC